These T cell receptor beta chains were read from a single sample in a study of control samples from healthy donors and cancer patients. Here immunoSEQ multiplex PCR was the method, and the copy in TCRdb shows in-frame clones only, minus some. Its clone listing holds roughly 200,000 clones. Sequenced material: blood. These receptors were taken from a woman aged 25 to 39 in good health. Both conserved end residues are part of each CDR3. D genes are given only for firm matches.

12 | TRBJ1-2 | TRBV29-1 | TRBD1 | TGCAGCGTTGCGGACAGGGCCTATGGCTACACCTTC | CSVADRAYGYTF
12 | TRBJ1-5 | TRBV19 | . | TGTGCCAGTAGTATAGGGGGGCAGCCCCAGCATTTT | CASSIGGQPQHF
13 | TRBJ2-7 | TRBV18 | . | TGTGCCAGCTCAGTAACGGGGACGTACGAGCAGTACTTC | CASSVTGTYEQYF
17 | TRBJ1-1 | TRBV5-1 | . | TGCGCCAGCAGCTTTTTGACCTCAGGCCCTCCTCAAGGTCGGGCTTTCTTT | CASSFLTSGPPQGRAFF
13 | TRBJ2-2 | TRBV5-1 | . | TGCGCCAGTATTAACAGGAACACCGGGGAGCTGTTTTTT | CASINRNTGELFF
16 | TRBJ1-5 | TRBV19 | . | TGTGCCAGTAGTACCGAAGGGGGGGATAGCAATCAGCCCCAGCATTTT | CASSTEGGDSNQPQHF
14 | TRBJ1-2 | TRBV27 | . | TGTGCCAGCAGTTTATCTCAGTCGGGGGATGGCTACACCTTC | CASSLSQSGDGYTF
17 | TRBJ1-1 | TRBV19 | TRBD1 | TGTGCCAGTAGATCGGATGCTGGGACAGCAGCTAACACTGAAGCTTTCTTT | CASRSDAGTAANTEAFF
16 | TRBJ2-2 | TRBV10-2 | TRBD1 | TGCGCCAGCAGTGAGCCGCGGGACAGGGGGCCCGGGGAGCTGTTTTTT | CASSEPRDRGPGELFF
14 | TRBJ2-7 | TRBV15 | . | TGTGCCACCAGCAGGTCGGGACAATCCTACGAGCAGTACTTC | CATSRSGQSYEQYF
15 | TRBJ1-2 | TRBV7-9 | . | TGTGCCAGCAGCTTAACTTGGAAAACTAACTATGGCTACACCTTC | CASSLTWKTNYGYTF
13 | TRBJ2-7 | TRBV5-6 | . | TGTGCCAGCAGCTCAATCGACAGCTACGAGCAGTACTTC | CASSSIDSYEQYF
11 | TRBJ2-7 | TRBV20-1 | . | TGCAGTGCTAGGGGCTTCTACGAGCAGTACTTC | CSARGFYEQYF
15 | TRBJ2-7 | TRBV3-1/TRBV3-2 | TRBD2 | TGTGCCAGCAGAGCCGGGACTAGCGGGGGCTACGAGCAGTACTTC | CASRAGTSGGYEQYF
14 | TRBJ1-5 | TRBV2 | . | TGTGCCAGCAGTGCTACGGGGGAAAATCAGCCCCAGCATTTT | CASSATGENQPQHF
14 | TRBJ2-7 | TRBV11-2 | . | TGTGCCAGCAGCTTAGCGGGGGCCGCTTACGAGCAGTACTTC | CASSLAGAAYEQYF
16 | TRBJ1-1 | TRBV5-6 | TRBD1 | TGTGCCAGCAGCTCTGGGACAGGGAGGGGGGACACTGAAGCTTTCTTT | CASSSGTGRGDTEAFF
15 | TRBJ1-1 | TRBV4-2 | . | TGTGCCAGCAGCCAAGACTTACCCCTCAACACTGAAGCTTTCTTT | CASSQDLPLNTEAFF
12 | TRBJ2-7 | TRBV5-1 | TRBD2 | TGCGCCAGCAGCTTGACTAGCGGAGAGCAGTACTTC | CASSLTSGEQYF
15 | TRBJ2-7 | TRBV5-6 | TRBD2 | TGTGCCAGCAGCTTGGTAGCGGGGGTATCCTACGAGCAGTACTTC | CASSLVAGVSYEQYF
12 | TRBJ2-2 | TRBV28 | . | TGTGCCAGCAGTTTAGTAGGCGGGGAGCTGTTTTTT | CASSLVGGELFF
13 | TRBJ2-7 | TRBV27 | TRBD1 | TGTGCCAGCAGTGTGGGACAGCCCTACGAGCAGTACTTC | CASSVGQPYEQYF
12 | TRBJ2-3 | TRBV18 | . | TGTGCCAGCTCACCCCCCACAGATACGCAGTATTTT | CASSPPTDTQYF
15 | TRBJ1-4 | TRBV21-1 | . | TGTGCCAGCAGCAAGGGGACGGCCTCTAATGAAAAACTGTTTTTT | CASSKGTASNEKLFF
15 | TRBJ1-4 | TRBV15 | TRBD1 | TGTGCCACCAGCAGACAGGGGGGGACTAATGAAAAACTGTTTTTT | CATSRQGGTNEKLFF
13 | TRBJ2-5 | TRBV6-5 | TRBD2 | TGTGCCAGCAGTAGGACTAGTAGGGAGACCCAGTACTTC | CASSRTSRETQYF
17 | TRBJ2-7 | TRBV6-6 | . | TGTGCCAGCAGACGACAAAGACGACACGACGGCAGGGACGAGCAGTACTTC | CASRRQRRHDGRDEQYF
12 | TRBJ2-2 | TRBV12-3/TRBV12-4 | . | . | CASSFGAGELFF
16 | TRBJ1-6 | TRBV5-1 | . | TGCGCCAGCAGCTCGACGGTGGGGTATGGTAATTCACCCCTCCACTTT | CASSSTVGYGNSPLHF
13 | TRBJ2-2 | TRBV2 | TRBD1 | TGTGCCAGCAGCGTACAGGGGACCGGGGAGCTGTTTTTT | CASSVQGTGELFF
13 | TRBJ1-3 | TRBV3-1/TRBV3-2 | . | TGTGCCAGCAGCCCGTCGGCGGGAAACACCATATATTTT | CASSPSAGNTIYF
14 | TRBJ1-6 | TRBV10-3 | . | TGTGCCATCAGCCACCCGGCGACTAATTCACCCCTCCACTTT | CAISHPATNSPLHF
16 | TRBJ2-7 | TRBV28 | . | TGTGCCAGCAGTTTACTCCGGGGGGTAAGGACAGCGTCGCAGTACTTC | CASSLLRGVRTASQYF
15 | TRBJ1-2 | TRBV2 | . | TGTGCCAGCAGAGTGAGGATAGGGCGGAACTATGGCTACACCTTC | CASRVRIGRNYGYTF
15 | TRBJ1-1 | TRBV7-6 | . | TGTGCCAGCGGGGAGGGGGATTATATGAACACTGAAGCTTTCTTT | CASGEGDYMNTEAFF
14 | TRBJ1-1 | TRBV7-2 | . | TGTGCCAGCAGCCCCGCCAGGCACGGCACTGAAGCTTTCTTT | CASSPARHGTEAFF
16 | TRBJ1-1 | TRBV29-1 | TRBD1 | TGCAGCGTTGAGAGGGGACAGTCCAGAGCGAACACTGAAGCTTTCTTT | CSVERGQSRANTEAFF
15 | TRBJ2-3 | TRBV7-2 | TRBD1 | TGTGCCAGCGTTCCGACAGGGGCCTACACAGATACGCAGTATTTT | CASVPTGAYTDTQYF
15 | TRBJ1-1 | TRBV28 | TRBD1 | TGTGCCAGCAGGTTCCGGGACAGGGGTTTAAGGGAAGCTTTCTTT | CASRFRDRGLREAFF
14 | TRBJ2-7 | TRBV7-2 | TRBD1 | TGTGCCAGCAGCCCAGGGACAGGGTGGGGCGAGCAGTACTTC | CASSPGTGWGEQYF
13 | TRBJ1-2 | TRBV11-2 | . | TGTGCCAGCAGCTTAGACAGGGCTTATGGCTACACCTTC | CASSLDRAYGYTF
13 | TRBJ1-2 | TRBV5-4 | . | TGTGCCAGCAGCTTGTGGGGGGCCTATGGCTACACCTTC | CASSLWGAYGYTF
16 | TRBJ2-1 | TRBV2 | . | TGTGCCAGCAGTGAAAAACGGGGACTTTTCTACAATGAGCAGTTCTTC | CASSEKRGLFYNEQFF
15 | TRBJ2-3 | TRBV9 | . | TGTGCCAGCAGCAATACGCCTCAGGGGGGCGATACGCAGTATTTT | CASSNTPQGGDTQYF
13 | TRBJ1-1 | TRBV2 | . | TGTGCCAGCAGTGGCCCAGACCTCCTTGAAGCTTTCTTT | CASSGPDLLEAFF
15 | TRBJ1-5 | TRBV11-2 | . | TGTGCCAGCAGCTTAGGTCCAGTTAGCAATCAGCCCCAGCATTTT | CASSLGPVSNQPQHF
15 | TRBJ1-5 | TRBV9 | TRBD1 | TGTGCCAGCAGCGTATCGGGACAGCACAATCAGCCCCAGCATTTT | CASSVSGQHNQPQHF
20 | TRBJ1-5 | TRBV23-1 | . | TGCGCCAGCAGTCACAAGAAATTTCCGGGACACGGGAGTAGCAATCAGCCCCAGCATTTT | CASSHKKFPGHGSSNQPQHF
16 | TRBJ2-3 | TRBV7-2 | TRBD2 | TGTGCCAGCAGCCGGGCCCCTAGCGGGGGGGCGGATACGCAGTATTTT | CASSRAPSGGADTQYF
14 | TRBJ2-3 | TRBV6-5 | . | TGTGCCAGCGGGGGGGCCCCTAGCACAGATACGCAGTATTTT | CASGGAPSTDTQYF
12 | TRBJ2-2 | TRBV30 | TRBD1 | TGTGCCTGGACAGGGGGCACCGGGGAGCTGTTTTTT | CAWTGGTGELFF
14 | TRBJ1-2 | TRBV7-5 | . | TGTGCCAGAAGCCCCCGGACAGGGACCTATGGCTACACCTTC | CARSPRTGTYGYTF
14 | TRBJ1-1 | TRBV5-1 | . | TGCGCCAGCAGCTTGAGGTCCCCCTCACGTGAAGCTTTCTTT | CASSLRSPSREAFF
14 | TRBJ2-4 | TRBV3-1/TRBV3-2 | . | TGTGCCAGCCGAGGCTCCAACCCCTTTAACATTCAGTACTTC | CASRGSNPFNIQYF
16 | TRBJ1-3 | TRBV3-1/TRBV3-2 | TRBD1 | TGTGCCAGCAGCACCCGGACAGGGATGTCTGGAAACACCATATATTTT | CASSTRTGMSGNTIYF
13 | TRBJ2-2 | TRBV28 | . | TGTGCCAGCATAAGGAGGGGAGCCGGGGAGCTGTTTTTT | CASIRRGAGELFF